One and the same sample provided the 14 T cell receptor beta chains below, sequenced in a study of T cell clones after liver transplantation. The data were produced by immunoSEQ multiplex PCR, yet TCRdb's version contains in-frame clones alone and is incomplete. This table has some 120,000 clones, 90% appearing once. The starting material was CD4+ T cells from blood, obtained 12 months after liver transplant. These receptors originate from a human patient who received a liver transplant. These T cells may partly come from the graft donor.

The chain employs TRBV5-8 and TRBJ2-7; 7 bases map to TRBD1. The V gene's germline CDR1 is SGHTS and CDR2 YDEGEE. V dropped 4 bases and J dropped 1; count of bases not matched to a gene: 5. This CDR3 spans 14 amino acids. This chain's CDR3 is CASSPRTGSYEQYF. The CDR3 DNA reads TGTGCCAGCAGCCCCCGGACAGGATCCTACGAGCAGTACTTC.

V and J are TRBV5-1 and TRBJ2-5; TRBD1 might be the D (6 bases). The V end was cut by 4 bases, the J end by 1 base, with 11 bases between. The CDR3 has 14 residues. The germline gives CDR1 SGHRS, CDR2 YFSETQ. The CDR3 sequence is CASSVGHLQETQYF. The DNA of the CDR3 is TGCGCCAGCAGCGTGGGACATCTCCAAGAGACCCAGTACTTC.

V gene TRBV19 combines with J gene TRBJ1-5, with D perhaps matching TRBD1 (6 bases). CDR3 size: 14 residues. Trimming left V 5 bases short and J 6 bases short, with 14 bases between. The germline CDR1 and CDR2 sequences are LNHDA and SQIVND (reference sequence). The CDR3 is CASSPDRLGQPQHF. For the CDR3, the DNA is TGTGCCAGTAGTCCAGACAGGCTGGGTCAGCCCCAGCATTTT. Full variable domain (outside the CDR3, taken from reference TRBV19 and TRBJ1-5): DGGITQSPKYLFRKEGQNVTLSCEQNLNHDAMYWYRQDPGQGLRLIYYSQIVNDFQKGDIAEGYSVSREKKESFPLTVTSAQKNPTAFYLCASSPDRLGQPQHFGDGTRLSIL.

This chain uses TRBV27 with TRBJ1-3; no clear D gene. Looked up from germline, CDR1 is MNHEY and CDR2 is SMNVEV (reference sequence). The CDR3 has 13 amino acids. V gave up 3 bases and J gave up 2 bases, with 5 bases separating them. CDR3 sequence (DNA): TGTGCCAGCAGTTTGGAGGCTGGAAACACCATATATTTT. It yields the protein CASSLEAGNTIYF.

The J gene is TRBJ1-1, the V gene TRBV9, with D possibly matching TRBD1 (6 bases). The CDR3 has 14 residues. Looked up from germline, CDR1 is SGDLS and CDR2 is YYNGEE. Trimming removed 0 bases from V and 3 bases from J, with 9 bases in between. CDR3 bases: TGTGCCAGCAGCGTAGCGGGGGCGGACACTGAAGCTTTCTTT. Protein: CASSVAGADTEAFF.

The gene calls are TRBV7-2 and TRBJ2-3; 7 bases map to TRBD1. The CDR3 runs 16 residues. V shed 2 bases and J 6 bases; nucleotides not matched to a gene: 11. Per the germline V gene, CDR1 is SGHTA and CDR2 is FQGNSA. The CDR3 spells CASSLQTGQKGDTQYF. The CDR3 DNA reads TGTGCCAGCAGCTTACAGACAGGGCAAAAGGGGGATACGCAGTATTTT.

The chain carries TRBV29-1 and TRBJ2-7; D perhaps matches TRBD2 (6 bases). Germline V lookup: CDR1 SQVTM, CDR2 ANQGSEA. V shed 0 bases and J shed 6 bases, with 15 bases lying between them. This CDR3 contains 14 residues. DNA of the CDR3: TGCAGCGTTGAAGATCCCGGAGGGGCCAGCGAGCAGTACTTC. It codes for CSVEDPGGASEQYF.

This clone has a single count. This chain links TRBV18 with TRBJ2-7, with 11 bases aligning to TRBD1. The CDR3 extends over 14 amino acids. J lost 4 bases, V lost 2 bases, and 1 base had no gene match. Germline V lookup: CDR1 KGHSH, CDR2 LQKENI. CDR3 DNA: TGTGCCAGCTCACCAGGACAGGGGGCATACGAGCAGTACTTC. This codes for CASSPGQGAYEQYF. The whole variable domain, filled in from reference TRBV18 and TRBJ2-7, reads NAGVMQNPRHLVRRRGQEARLRCSPMKGHSHVYWYRQLPEEGLKFMVYLQKENIIDESGMPKERFSAEFPKEGPSILRIQQVVRGDSAAYFCASSPGQGAYEQYFGPGTRLTVT.

This chain joins TRBV21-1 and TRBJ2-7; the table's D gene call, TRBD2, was not cross checked with the DNA. TRBV21-1 is a recognized pseudogene. The CDR3 is made up of 15 amino acids. CDR3 in DNA: TGTGCCAGCAGCAAAGGACTAGCGGGAGCCTACGAGCAGTACTTC. It specifies CASSKGLAGAYEQYF.

The genes are TRBV7-2 and TRBJ2-7; 9 nucleotides match TRBD2. Unmatched junction bases numbered 6, after V lost 5 bases and J lost 4 bases. From germline, CDR1 is SGHTA and CDR2 FQGNSA. There are 14 residues in the CDR3. CDR3 bases: TGTGCCAGCAGCATTAGCGGGAGCCATTACGAGCAGTACTTC. As protein: CASSISGSHYEQYF.

This clone was seen a single time. The chain recombines TRBV5-4 with TRBJ2-1; 8 bases map to TRBD1. V was pared by 5 bases and J by 6 bases, with 10 bases of the junction left unmatched. CDR3 length equals 15 residues. Germline V gene lookup returns CDR1 SGHNT and CDR2 YYREEE (reference sequence). CDR3 sequence (DNA): TGTGCCAGCAGACCTCAGAGACAGGGGTCCAATGAGCAGTTCTTC. Protein sequence: CASRPQRQGSNEQFF.

The V call is TRBV6-5, the J call TRBJ1-5, with 10 bases aligning to TRBD1. The CDR3 has 16 residues. Germline CDR1 and CDR2: MNHEY and SVGAGI. With 0 bases clipped from V and 6 bases from J, the junction kept 5 bases outside the gene matches. The CDR3 here is CASSYSRQGAGQPQHF. The CDR3 nucleotides read TGTGCCAGCAGTTACTCGAGACAGGGGGCCGGTCAGCCCCAGCATTTT.

The J gene is TRBJ2-5, the V gene TRBV25-1; the match to TRBD2 covers 9 bases. There are 14 residues in the CDR3. J gave up 11 bases and V 3 bases, and 10 bases lay outside the gene matches. Germline lookup yields CDR1 MGHDK and CDR2 SYGVNS. The CDR3 here is CASSEASGATDQYF. Here the CDR3 DNA reads TGTGCCAGCAGTGAGGCTAGCGGGGCGACCGATCAGTACTTC.

The chain links TRBV29-1 to TRBJ2-3; 8 positions match TRBD2. This CDR3 has 14 residues. Germline CDR1 reads SQVTM; CDR2 reads ANQGSEA. V shed 7 bases and J 9 bases; nucleotides not matched to a gene: 15. CDR3 loop: CSAKQTSAQGTQYF. The CDR3 region has the DNA TGCAGCGCAAAGCAGACTAGCGCACAGGGAACGCAGTATTTT.